This TCR beta chain was found in a study of post-analysis software for immune sequencing data. Study outcomes and limitations: Patients had higher frequencies than controls of five or six TRBV segments, including TRBV5-6, TRBV5-1 and TRBV20-1.

The CDR3 covers 13 residues. Looked up from germline, CDR1 is DFQATT and CDR2 is SNEGSKA (reference sequence). With regard to this clonotype: Its cognate antigen is unknown. Being one base from a much bigger clone, this may be a read error.

Sequencing libraries made from TCR beta cDNA carried unique molecular identifiers. Via MiXCR, TCRdb re-called the PCR reads, giving one row per CDR3 protein. Of around 200,000 distinct CDR3 sequences detected, 29% appear once; the ten largest clones hold roughly 3.5%. The chain links TRBV20-1 to TRBJ2-5; D possibly corresponds to TRBD2 (5 bases). This TCR derives from a girl between 2 and 17 years old with multiple sclerosis. The specimen was blood. The CDR3 bases are TGCAGTACTAGTAATAGCGAACAAGAGACCCAGTACTTC. Translated: CSTSNSEQETQYF.